These 30 T cell receptor beta chains originate from one sample sequenced in a study of neurological immune-mediated disorders. TCRdb re-derived calls from the 5' RACE reads in MiXCR, one entry per CDR3 protein. The sample includes tens of thousands of distinct CDR3 sequences, almost 3.5% seen only once; the top ten take around 3.8%. Sequences were obtained from PBMCs. The receptors were sampled from a man aged 40-49 years with multiple sclerosis.

This clonotype was seen repeatedly, ten times or more. The chain joins TRBV20-1 to TRBJ2-7; 9 positions agree with TRBD1. J gave up 3 bases and V 5 bases, and 11 bases lay outside the gene matches. This CDR3 has 15 amino acids. CDR1 and CDR2 from the germline V gene are DFQATT and SNEGSKA (reference sequence). CDR3 loop: CSARTPRDRDYEQYF. The CDR3 region has the DNA TGCAGTGCTCGTACCCCCCGGGACAGGGACTACGAGCAGTACTTC.

This clonotype was seen at least ten times. The chain has TRBV5-1 and TRBJ2-2; possible D gene TRBD2, 5 bases. Trimming stripped 0 bases from V and 6 bases from J, with 9 bases between. This CDR3 spans 14 amino acids. The germline CDR1 and CDR2 sequences are SGHRS and YFSETQ. CDR3 in DNA: TGCGCCAGCAGCTTGGGTCGGGATTCCGGGGAGCTGTTTTTT. Its protein product is CASSLGRDSGELFF.

This clonotype was seen at least ten times. This chain joins TRBV11-2 and TRBJ1-2; TRBD1 agrees at 7 bases. CDR3 size: 15 residues. CDR1 SGHAT and CDR2 FQNNGV come from the germline V gene. Trimming cost V 5 bases and J 8 bases; bases outside gene matches: 14. CDR3 amino acids: CASSPGQAAAGGYTF. Here the CDR3 DNA reads TGTGCCAGCAGCCCTGGACAGGCCGCCGCGGGGGGCTACACCTTC.

This clonotype was recorded many times. The chain employs TRBV7-9 and TRBJ2-1; 8 bases map to TRBD2. This CDR3 has 14 amino acids. In germline, CDR1 is SEHNR, CDR2 FQNEAQ (reference sequence). With 5 bases clipped from V and 9 bases from J, the junction kept 9 bases outside the gene matches. The CDR3 DNA is TGTGCCAGCAGCGCATCGGGGGGGCCTGGTGAGCAGTTCTTC. Translation: CASSASGGPGEQFF.

The chain carries TRBV12-3 or TRBV12-4 and TRBJ2-1; 15 bases fit TRBD2. The CDR3 contains 18 residues. The V and J ends lost 6 bases and 0 bases, in that order; junction bases with no gene match: 6. CDR3: CASRGTSGGTSSYNEQFF. CDR3 nucleotides: TGTGCCAGCAGGGGGACTAGCGGGGGGACTAGCTCCTACAATGAGCAGTTCTTC.

Many counts were recorded for this clonotype. V usage is TRBV29-1 and J usage is TRBJ1-1; D uncertain. Per germline, CDR1 SQVTM and CDR2 ANQGSEA. Trimming left V 6 bases short and J 7 bases short, with 15 bases between. This CDR3 has 12 amino acids. The CDR3 loop is CSVGGTADEAFF. In DNA form, the CDR3 reads TGCAGCGTGGGCGGTACGGCCGATGAAGCTTTCTTT.

This clonotype was counted at least ten times. The CDR3 reads CSAPGQSTDTQYF. CDR3 nucleotides: TGCAGTGCCCCGGGACAGAGCACAGATACGCAGTATTTT. The V and J genes are TRBV20-1 and TRBJ2-3; 7 bases agree with TRBD1. Germline-derived CDR1 and CDR2 are DFQATT and SNEGSKA (reference sequence). CDR3 length: 13 residues. V trimming: 6 bases; J trimming: 0 bases; junction bases outside the gene matches: 3.

The chain joins TRBV6-1 to TRBJ2-7; D uncertain. Trimming removed 2 bases from V and 3 bases from J, with 2 bases in between. The CDR3 has 11 residues. Germline CDR1 reads MNHNS; CDR2 reads SASEGT. CDR3 loop: CASSEFYEQYF. Written as DNA, the CDR3 is TGTGCCAGCAGTGAATTCTACGAGCAGTACTTC.

The chain combines TRBV12-3 or TRBV12-4 with TRBJ2-1; possibly TRBD1 or TRBD2 for D (6 bases each). The V gene lost 6 bases and the J gene lost 4 bases, with 19 bases spanning the gap. CDR3 length equals 16 residues. The CDR3 spells CASSGLSGALYNEQFF. The CDR3 DNA is TGTGCCAGCAGCGGCCTATCGGGGGCGTTATACAATGAGCAGTTCTTC.

In the case of this clonotype: Since the CDR3 does not end with the conserved phenylalanine or tryptophan, this likely comes from a read error. The chain links TRBV20-1 to TRBJ2-4; no definite D call. Germline CDR1 and CDR2: DFQATT and SNEGSKA (reference sequence). This CDR3 comprises 14 residues. Trimming took 0 bases from V and 6 from J, leaving 12 bases between them. The CDR3 nucleotides read TGCAGTGCTAGAGATCCCAGAGGAAGAAACATTCAGTACCTC. Amino acids: CSARDPRGRNIQYL.

This clonotype was counted ten times or more. This chain connects TRBV7-9 to TRBJ2-1; tentative D call: TRBD2 (5 bases). The CDR3 covers 14 residues. Germline V gene data show CDR1 as SEHNR and CDR2 as FQNEAQ (reference sequence). Trimming took off 5 bases at V and 3 bases at J, with 11 bases between the two ends. CDR3 DNA: TGTGCCAGCAGCCGTGGCGGGCACTACAATGAGCAGTTCTTC. As protein: CASSRGGHYNEQFF. The variable domain in full, completed from reference TRBV7-9 and TRBJ2-1, reads DTGVSQNPRHKITKRGQNVTFRCDPISEHNRLYWYRQTLGQGPEFLTYFQNEAQLEKSRLLSDRFSAERPKGSFSTLEIQRTEQGDSAMYLCASSRGGHYNEQFFGPGTRLTVL.

Many counts were recorded for this clonotype. The chain links TRBV20-1 to TRBJ2-7, with TRBD1 matching 9 bases. J lost 5 bases, V lost 5 bases, and 7 bases had no gene match. CDR3 length: 13 amino acids. Germline values: CDR1 DFQATT, CDR2 SNEGSKA (reference sequence). Here the CDR3 reads CSALTGGANEQYF. CDR3 coding DNA: TGCAGTGCTTTAACAGGGGGCGCGAACGAGCAGTACTTC.

This clonotype appeared many times. This chain joins TRBV20-1 and TRBJ2-7; tentatively, D is TRBD1 or TRBD2 (5 bases each). The V end was cut by 3 bases, the J end by 5 bases, with 14 bases between. Germline V gene lookup returns CDR1 DFQATT and CDR2 SNEGSKA (reference sequence). The CDR3 totals 13 residues. DNA of the CDR3: TGCAGTGCTAGGCCGGGACCCACCAACGAGCAGTACTTC. The encoded protein is CSARPGPTNEQYF.

This clonotype showed up many times. This chain links TRBV5-1 with TRBJ2-7, with D possibly being TRBD1 (6 bases). Germline V gene lookup returns CDR1 SGHRS and CDR2 YFSETQ. This CDR3 has 15 amino acids. Trimming removed 4 bases at V and 0 bases at J, with 14 bases between. The CDR3 protein is CASSEGDLSSYEQYF. CDR3 nucleotide sequence: TGCGCCAGCAGCGAGGGGGACCTTAGCTCCTACGAGCAGTACTTC. Full variable domain (remainder filled in from reference TRBV5-1 and TRBJ2-7): KAGVTQTPRYLIKTRGQQVTLSCSPISGHRSVSWYQQTPGQGLQFLFEYFSETQRNKGNFPGRFSGRQFSNSRSEMNVSTLELGDSALYLCASSEGDLSSYEQYFGPGTRLTVT.

There are many counts of this clonotype. CDR3 in DNA: TGCAGCGTTGATCTAGCGGCGGAGTTGCAGTTCTTC. Its protein product is CSVDLAAELQFF. This sequence joins TRBV29-1 and TRBJ2-1; 7 bases are a match to TRBD2. Germline CDR1 and CDR2: SQVTM and ANQGSEA. The CDR3 consists of 12 residues. Unmatched junction bases numbered 8, after V lost 3 bases and J lost 12 bases.

Comments on this clonotype: This may arise from a read error, as a much more abundant clone is one base away. The J gene is TRBJ2-7, the V gene TRBV10-3, with D possibly called TRBD1 or TRBD2 (5 bases each). The CDR3 covers 12 residues. Trimming pared 11 bases from V and 1 base from J, leaving 12 bases between. Germline-derived CDR1 and CDR2 are ENHRY and SYGVKD. The CDR3 loop is CAYGASSYEQYF. The CDR3 bases are TGTGCCTACGGGGCATCATCCTACGAGCAGTACTTC.

This clonotype was detected ten times or more. V usage is TRBV30 and J usage is TRBJ1-5; D may be TRBD1 (5 bases). Germline V gives CDR1 GTSNPN, CDR2 SVGIG (reference sequence). The V end was cut by 2 bases, the J end by 0 bases, with 8 bases between. This CDR3 is 14 amino acids long. CDR3 protein: CAWSIDSSNQPQHF. CDR3 DNA: TGTGCCTGGAGTATAGACAGTAGCAATCAGCCCCAGCATTTT.

This clonotype was picked up many times. This sequence joins TRBV7-8 and TRBJ1-5; no clear D. Trimming left V 1 base short and J 4 bases short, with 8 bases between. CDR3 size: 14 residues. Germline V gene lookup returns CDR1 SGHVS and CDR2 FQNEAQ. In DNA, the CDR3 is TGTGCCAGCAGCTTAGTGTCCCGGAATCAGCCCCAGCATTTT. Its translation: CASSLVSRNQPQHF.

This clonotype has at least ten counts. The J gene is TRBJ2-5, the V gene TRBV25-1; D gene unclear. CDR1 MGHDK and CDR2 SYGVNS come from the germline V gene. The length of the CDR3 is 13 residues. V dropped 0 bases and J dropped 5 bases, with 7 bases sitting between them. CDR3 in DNA: TGTGCCAGCAGTGAATATAACGGGGAGACCCAGTACTTC. Amino acids: CASSEYNGETQYF.

This clonotype was detected many times. This rearrangement joins TRBV5-1 to TRBJ1-2; D not certain. This CDR3 spans 12 amino acids. V gave up 4 bases and J gave up 8 bases, with 12 bases separating them. The germline gives CDR1 SGHRS, CDR2 YFSETQ. CDR3 sequence reads: CASSRERVGYTF. The CDR3 region has the DNA TGCGCCAGCAGCAGGGAACGCGTCGGCTACACCTTC.

This clonotype was seen many times. V and J are TRBV7-2 and TRBJ1-5, with D hard to call. CDR3 length: 15 residues. From germline, CDR1 is SGHTA and CDR2 FQGNSA. V lost 1 base, J lost 6 bases, and 13 bases lay in between. The CDR3 bases are TGTGCCAGCAGCTTAGTCCGGGGAGGAGGTCAGCCCCAGCATTTT. Translated: CASSLVRGGGQPQHF.

The sample holds many counts of this clonotype. The chain employs TRBV11-2 and TRBJ1-3; no clear D gene. V lost 4 bases and J 0 bases, leaving 7 bases between the germline ends. This CDR3 has 14 residues. CDR1 is SGHAT, CDR2 FQNNGV, per germline. DNA of the CDR3: TGTGCCAGCAGCTCGGTGAGCTCTGGAAACACCATATATTTT. Amino acids: CASSSVSSGNTIYF.

This clonotype has more than one count but fewer than ten. The CDR3 nucleotides are TGCGCCAGCAGCTTGGCGTCTAGCGGGAGGTTCGAGCAGTTCTTC. It is translated as CASSLASSGRFEQFF. The V and J genes are TRBV5-1 and TRBJ2-1; 11 bases fit TRBD2. Germline-derived CDR1 and CDR2 are SGHRS and YFSETQ. This CDR3 is 15 amino acids long. Trimming at V came to 0 bases and at J to 10 bases, leaving 6 bases not matched to a gene.

This clonotype was observed many times. The J gene is TRBJ2-1, the V gene TRBV14; 10 bases match TRBD2. The CDR3 covers 15 residues. The germline gives CDR1 SGHDN, CDR2 FVKESK. Trimming removed 3 bases from V and 4 bases from J; junction bases left unmatched: 3. This CDR3 reads CASSQGLATYNEQFF. The CDR3 bases are TGTGCCAGCAGCCAGGGACTAGCGACTTACAATGAGCAGTTCTTC.

This clonotype showed up many times. CDR3 protein: CATSDPIGSAGGGNTGELFF. The CDR3 DNA is TGTGCCACCAGTGACCCCATAGGCTCCGCAGGGGGCGGGAACACCGGGGAGCTGTTTTTT. This chain connects TRBV24-1 to TRBJ2-2; 8 positions match TRBD1. The junction had 16 bases not matched to a gene; V was cut back by 4 bases and J by 1 base. The CDR3 has 20 residues. From germline, CDR1 is KGHDR and CDR2 SFDVKD.

This clonotype was found a few times. The junction shows a germline mismatch at one end, possibly a read error. This chain links TRBV6-6 with TRBJ1-4; D might be TRBD1 (5 bases). The CDR3 covers 12 residues. Germline values: CDR1 MNHNY, CDR2 SVGAGI (reference sequence). The CDR3 loop is CDSSTRDEKLFF. DNA for the CDR3: TGTGACAGCAGCACTCGGGACGAAAAACTGTTTTTT.

The sample holds many counts of this clonotype. The CDR3 here is CASSLGQGALYGYTF. In DNA, the CDR3 is TGCGCCAGCAGCCTTGGACAGGGAGCTCTCTATGGCTACACCTTC. The chain links TRBV5-1 to TRBJ1-2; 8 nucleotides line up with TRBD1. Trimming at V came to 4 bases and at J to 4 bases, leaving 9 bases not matched to a gene. This CDR3 comprises 15 residues. Germline V CDR1 and CDR2: SGHRS, YFSETQ.

The J gene is TRBJ2-1, the V gene TRBV30, with 12 bases aligning to TRBD2. This CDR3 has 15 amino acids. After removal of 3 bases from V and 8 bases from J, the junction contained 8 bases not matched to a gene. Germline V gene sequence: CDR1 GTSNPN, CDR2 SVGIG (reference sequence). This CDR3 is CAWSVGLAGTDEQFF. CDR3 sequence (DNA): TGTGCCTGGAGCGTAGGACTAGCGGGGACCGATGAGCAGTTCTTC.

Only a few counts were recorded for this clonotype. The CDR3 nucleotides read TGCAGTGCTAGAGATTTTGGTCAGGGGTTTGGAGGAGCTTTCTTT. Translated, it gives CSARDFGQGFGGAFF. This chain links TRBV20-1 with TRBJ1-1; tentatively, D is TRBD1 (6 bases). The CDR3 is 15 amino acids. With 0 bases removed from V and 10 bases from J, the gap between germline ends came to 21 bases. CDR1 and CDR2 from the germline V gene are DFQATT and SNEGSKA (reference sequence).

The table lists this clonotype with many counts. V gene TRBV6-5 combines with J gene TRBJ1-1, with D tentatively TRBD1 (5 bases). From germline, CDR1 is MNHEY and CDR2 SVGAGI. The CDR3 loop spans 15 amino acids. V lost 6 bases to trimming and J lost 4 bases, with 18 bases between them. The CDR3 sequence is CASRGRAGISTEAFF. For the CDR3, the DNA is TGTGCCAGCAGGGGAAGGGCAGGGATCAGCACTGAAGCTTTCTTT.